The T cell receptor (beta chain) under discussion was sequenced for a study of shared clonotypes between healthy human individuals. CD4+ cells underwent separation, giving CD45RA+ naive and CD45RA-negative memory subsets. Clones were sequenced by immunoSEQ multiplex PCR, and TCRdb holds only the in-frame ones, with some missing. Among a few hundred thousand clones listed, 50% to 80% were seen once. The germline V and J ends were trimmed by 1 base and 1 base, with 8 bases remaining between them. The CDR3 length is 13 residues. CDR1 is GTSNPN, CDR2 SVGIG, per germline (reference sequence). The sequenced material came from memory CD4+ T cells sorted from blood. The subset is: CD45RA-negative fraction. The TCR was taken from a man aged 25-45 years in good health. This rearrangement joins TRBV30 to TRBJ2-7; either TRBD1 or TRBD2 may fit D (5 bases each). The DNA of the CDR3 is TGTGCCTGGAGTGGGGACCATTCCTACGAGCAGTACTTC. This codes for CAWSGDHSYEQYF.